This is a list of T cell receptor beta chains from one sample in a study of T cells in Graves' hyperthyroidism and ophthalmopathy. Each CDR3 protein gets one entry after TCRdb re-called the multiplex PCR reads with MiXCR. The sample lists roughly 700,000 distinct CDR3 sequences; roughly a third were seen once. Sequences were obtained from blood. These receptor sequences come from a woman in her forties with Graves' hyperthyroidism. Both conserved end residues are part of each CDR3. A D gene is named only where the DNA matches it firmly. Expanded clones are given a class, and other clones once, few, many or no size at all.

TRBV15	TRBJ2-7	TRBD1	.	TGTGCCACCAGGGACAGGGAGGACTACGAGCAGTACTTC	CATRDREDYEQYF
TRBV6-2/TRBV6-3	TRBJ1-5	.	few	TGTGCCAGCGGGGCCGCGGCGGGGGATCAGCCCCAGCATTTT	CASGAAAGDQPQHF
TRBV12-3/TRBV12-4	TRBJ1-1	.	many	TGTGCCAGCAGCTTTGGGGGAGGTAACACTGAAGCTTTCTTT	CASSFGGGNTEAFF
TRBV2	TRBJ2-3	.	.	TGTGCCACCCGCTCCGCTAGCGTAAGGGCGGATACGCAGTATTTT	CATRSASVRADTQYF
TRBV2	TRBJ2-7	TRBD1	.	TGTGCCAGCAATGGGGACAGGGGGCACGAGCAGTACTTC	CASNGDRGHEQYF
TRBV7-9	TRBJ2-6	TRBD1	many	TGTGCCAGCAGTTCTAAAGGGGGCCCTGGGGCCAACGTCCTGACTTTC	CASSSKGGPGANVLTF
TRBV7-8	TRBJ2-7	.	many	TGTGCCAGCAGCTTAGCCCAGGGGAGGGGCGAGCAGTACTTC	CASSLAQGRGEQYF
TRBV14	TRBJ2-7	TRBD1	.	TGTGCCAGCAGCCAAGCCACCGCTCACGGGACAGGAAACCACGAGCAGTACTTC	CASSQATAHGTGNHEQYF
TRBV19	TRBJ1-6	TRBD1	.	TGTGCCAGTAGGAACAGGGGGTTCGATAATTCACCCCTCCACTTT	CASRNRGFDNSPLHF
TRBV7-2	TRBJ2-5	.	many	TGTGCCAGCAGCCGGTCGGGCGGCCAAGGGGAGACCCAGTACTTC	CASSRSGGQGETQYF
TRBV7-2	TRBJ2-7	TRBD1	many	TGTGCCAGCAGCCAGGGACAGGGAACCTACGAGCAGTACTTC	CASSQGQGTYEQYF
TRBV5-1	TRBJ2-5	.	few	TGCGCCAGCAGCTATACAGAAATTCAAGAGACCCAGTACTTC	CASSYTEIQETQYF
TRBV6-5	TRBJ1-1	TRBD1	few	TGTGCCAGCAGTTACACGGCAGGGGGGACTGAAGCTTTCTTT	CASSYTAGGTEAFF
TRBV24-1	TRBJ2-1	TRBD2	.	TGTGCCACCAGTGATTCAGCGGGGGCCGGCAATGAGCAGTTCTTC	CATSDSAGAGNEQFF
TRBV7-7	TRBJ2-5	TRBD2	.	TGTGCTAGCAGCTTAGACGGGGGGGCCTTAGAGACCCAGTACTTC	CASSLDGGALETQYF